The 32 T cell receptor beta chains presented below share a single source sample, sequenced in a study of identifying expanded T cells in peripheral blood. Sequencing used immunoSEQ multiplex PCR; TCRdb keeps in-frame clones, though not all of them. The sample lists roughly 63,000 clones, around 81% seen once, with about 19% in the top ten. Specimen: blood. Receptors originate from a person aged 18 to 70 in good health.

The J gene is TRBJ1-2, the V gene TRBV6-1; D is undetermined. The CDR3 contains 14 residues. CDR1 and CDR2 from the germline V gene are MNHNS and SASEGT. Trimming cost V 0 bases and J 4 bases, with 9 bases left between them. The CDR3 here is CASSEAGRAYGYTF. The DNA for the CDR3 is TGTGCCAGCAGTGAAGCCGGACGGGCCTATGGCTACACCTTC.

The rearrangement links TRBV4-3 to TRBJ2-1; D perhaps matches TRBD1 (5 bases). The V end was cut by 0 bases, the J end by 6 bases, with 9 bases between. The CDR3 is made up of 14 amino acids. Germline V gene sequence: CDR1 LGHNA, CDR2 YSLEER. The CDR3 here is CASSQDLGANEQFF. The CDR3 DNA reads as TGCGCCAGCAGCCAAGATCTTGGGGCCAATGAGCAGTTCTTC.

V gene TRBV27 combines with J gene TRBJ2-3; possible D gene TRBD1, 6 bases. The CDR3 is 15 residues long. V shed 10 bases and J shed 2 bases, with 19 bases lying between them. Per the germline V gene, CDR1 is MNHEY and CDR2 is SMNVEV (reference sequence). The CDR3 is CATGTRGSPTDTQYF. The CDR3 bases are TGTGCCACCGGTACGAGGGGGAGCCCCACAGATACGCAGTATTTT.

This clone was seen only once. The rearrangement uses TRBV19 and TRBJ1-1; perhaps TRBD1 as D (6 bases). Germline CDR1 LNHDA, CDR2 SQIVND (reference sequence). Trimming pared 2 bases from V and 1 base from J, leaving 8 bases between. The CDR3 runs to 14 residues. CDR3 sequence: CASSIRGPNTEAFF. In DNA, the CDR3 is TGTGCCAGTAGTATACGGGGGCCGAACACTGAAGCTTTCTTT.

The chain links TRBV30 to TRBJ1-5, with 8 bases matching TRBD1. This CDR3 has 13 amino acids. The V and J ends lost 2 bases and 4 bases, in that order; junction bases with no gene match: 1. CDR1 is GTSNPN and CDR2 is SVGIG in the germline V gene (reference sequence). In DNA form, the CDR3 reads TGTGCCTGGAGTAGGGACAGGAATCAGCCCCAGCATTTT. It codes for CAWSRDRNQPQHF.

The chain has TRBV2 and TRBJ2-3, with D unclear. Germline CDR1 reads SNHLY; CDR2 reads FYNNEI. CDR3 length: 13 residues. Trimming cost V 7 bases and J 8 bases, with 16 bases left between them. The CDR3 loop reads CASKLEPESTQYF. The CDR3 coding sequence is TGTGCCAGCAAATTGGAGCCTGAAAGTACGCAGTATTTT.

The chain is built from TRBV9 and TRBJ2-1; 9 bases fit TRBD2. Germline V gene data show CDR1 as SGDLS and CDR2 as YYNGEE. The CDR3 has 17 amino acids. V dropped 4 bases and J dropped 3; count of bases not matched to a gene: 11. The CDR3 DNA reads TGTGCCAGCAGCCCCCTCCCTCGCGGGGGGGACTACAATGAGCAGTTCTTC. Translating it yields CASSPLPRGGDYNEQFF.

The chain uses TRBV6-6 and TRBJ1-1; D unclear. V gave up 0 bases and J gave up 5 bases, with 7 bases separating them. This CDR3 region has 13 residues. Germline CDR1 and CDR2: MNHNY and SVGAGI (reference sequence). The CDR3 DNA reads as TGTGCCAGCAGTTACTCGGGCGGTACTGAAGCTTTCTTT. Residues: CASSYSGGTEAFF.

This clone has only one observation. The genes are TRBV4-3 and TRBJ2-1, with 9 bases matching TRBD2. CDR1 and CDR2 (germline): LGHNA, YSLEER. CDR3 size: 16 residues. The V and J ends lost 0 bases and 7 bases, in that order; junction bases with no gene match: 7. For the CDR3, the DNA is TGCGCCAGCAGCCAAGATCGGGCGGGAGGGAAGAATGAGCAGTTCTTC. This gives the protein CASSQDRAGGKNEQFF.

The chain links TRBV21-1 to TRBJ2-7. TRBV21-1 is listed as a pseudogene. This CDR3 comprises 15 residues. The CDR3: CASSKVPDRAYEQYF. The DNA for the CDR3 is TGTGCCAGCAGCAAAGTTCCAGATCGAGCCTACGAGCAGTACTTC.

The chain uses TRBV21-1 and TRBJ2-2; TRBD1, as called in the table, went unchecked against the DNA. TRBV21-1 is an annotated pseudogene. The CDR3 runs 14 residues. CDR3 protein: CASQTGGNTGELFF. In DNA form, the CDR3 reads TGTGCCAGCCAAACAGGGGGGAACACCGGGGAGCTGTTTTTT.

This clone was seen once. This sequence joins TRBV11-3 and TRBJ2-5; D is unclear. This CDR3 has 15 amino acids. Per the germline V gene, CDR1 is SGHNT and CDR2 is YENEEA. With 1 base removed from V and 2 bases from J, the gap between germline ends came to 11 bases. The CDR3 bases are TGTGCCAGCAGCTTAGGGTTAGGCCAACAAGAGACCCAGTACTTC. This encodes CASSLGLGQQETQYF.

DNA for the CDR3: TGTGCCAGCAGCTTGGGGAGGGGGACAGTGACTTCACCCCTCCACTTT. It is translated as CASSLGRGTVTSPLHF. V is TRBV5-6 and J is TRBJ1-6, with 7 bases lining up with TRBD1. The V segment lost 0 bases and the J segment 9 bases; nucleotides outside the gene matches: 9. The V gene's germline CDR1 is SGHDT and CDR2 YYEEEE. CDR3 size: 16 residues.

The chain is built from TRBV7-2 and TRBJ2-5, with D unclear. The CDR3 totals 11 residues. Germline CDR1 and CDR2: SGHTA and FQGNSA. The V end was cut by 4 bases, the J end by 1 base, with 1 base between. The CDR3 region has the DNA TGTGCCAGCAGCTCCCAAGAGACCCAGTACTTC. It codes for CASSSQETQYF. Full variable domain (missing parts from reference TRBV7-2 and TRBJ2-5): GAGVSQSPSNKVTEKGKDVELRCDPISGHTALYWYRQSLGQGLEFLIYFQGNSAPDKSGLPSDRFSAERTGGSVSTLTIQRTQQEDSAVYLCASSSQETQYFGPGTRLLVL.

The genes are TRBV7-2 and TRBJ1-2; the D gene is possibly TRBD1 (5 bases). CDR3 size: 16 residues. The germline V gene has CDR1 SGHTA and CDR2 FQGNSA. Trimming stripped 5 bases from V and 6 bases from J, with 22 bases between. The CDR3 is CASSPKAGFSFDGYTF. DNA of the CDR3: TGTGCCAGCAGCCCAAAGGCAGGGTTTTCTTTTGATGGCTACACCTTC.

V usage is TRBV2 and J usage is TRBJ2-5, with D perhaps TRBD2 (5 bases). Trimming stripped 1 base from V and 1 base from J, with 19 bases between. This CDR3 comprises 18 residues. The germline gives CDR1 SNHLY, CDR2 FYNNEI. The CDR3 nucleotides are TGTGCCAGCAGTGAAGAAACGGGGTGGGCGGGCCGCCAAGAGACCCAGTACTTC. This encodes CASSEETGWAGRQETQYF.

The sample holds many counts of this clone. The rearrangement joins TRBV10-1 to TRBJ2-1; D could derive from TRBD1 or TRBD2 (5 bases each). This CDR3 region has 13 residues. Germline CDR1 WNHNN, CDR2 SYGVQD (reference sequence). Trimming removed 5 bases from V and 8 bases from J, with 13 bases in between. CDR3 in amino acids: CASSPDGAHEQFF. CDR3 bases: TGCGCCAGCAGTCCGGACGGGGCCCATGAGCAGTTCTTC.

The chain uses TRBV11-2 and TRBJ1-1; perhaps TRBD1 as D (6 bases). Germline-derived CDR1 and CDR2 are SGHAT and FQNNGV. Trimming shortened V by 4 bases and J by 5 bases, and 14 bases separated the two germline ends. CDR3 length: 14 amino acids. CDR3 sequence (DNA): TGTGCCAGCAGCTCAACCGGGACATTAACTGAAGCTTTCTTT. Protein: CASSSTGTLTEAFF.

This chain links TRBV30 with TRBJ2-1; D not certain. Germline CDR1 and CDR2: GTSNPN and SVGIG (reference sequence). The CDR3 sequence is 15 residues long. V was cut by 2 bases and J by 7 bases, with 18 bases left in between. The CDR3 sequence: CAWSRIEDRGNEQFF. The CDR3 region has the DNA TGTGCCTGGAGTCGTATAGAGGATCGTGGTAATGAGCAGTTCTTC. The full variable domain, with the rest looked up from reference TRBV30 and TRBJ2-1, is SQTIHQWPATLVQPVGSPLSLECTVEGTSNPNLYWYRQAAGRGLQLLFYSVGIGQISSEVPQNLSASRPQDRQFILSSKKLLLSDSGFYLCAWSRIEDRGNEQFFGPGTRLTVL.

The gene calls are TRBV19 and TRBJ2-3, with TRBD2 identical over 8 bases. This CDR3 has 15 residues. J was trimmed by 1 base and V by 1 base; bases with no gene match: 1. Per the germline V gene, CDR1 is LNHDA and CDR2 is SQIVND (reference sequence). The chain's CDR3 is CASSIAGGGTDTQYF. DNA of the CDR3: TGTGCCAGTAGTATAGCGGGAGGGGGCACAGATACGCAGTATTTT.

The chain joins TRBV2 to TRBJ1-3; D is unresolved. The germline V gene has CDR1 SNHLY and CDR2 FYNNEI. Trimming left V 6 bases short and J 0 bases short, with 15 bases between. CDR3 length: 16 residues. CDR3 DNA sequence: TGTGCCAGCAGCGGCCTGGGAAAGGGCTCTGGAAACACCATATATTTT. It is translated as CASSGLGKGSGNTIYF.

This clone was seen a few times. A much larger clone sits a single nucleotide away, making a read error possible. The same CDR3 also results from other DNA sequences found in this sample. The rearrangement joins TRBV7-9 to TRBJ1-1; D gene uncertain. The CDR3 runs 13 residues. Germline CDR1 is SEHNR and CDR2 is FQNEAQ (reference sequence). The CDR3 reads CASSPNRNTEAFF. The CDR3 DNA follows: TGCGCCAGCAGCCCAAACAGAAACACTGAAGCTTTCTTT.

The rearrangement links TRBV7-2 to TRBJ1-1, with unresolved D. The V gene lost 5 bases and the J gene lost 0 bases, with 16 bases spanning the gap. The CDR3 is made up of 16 amino acids. From germline, CDR1 is SGHTA and CDR2 FQGNSA. The CDR3 region has the DNA TGTGCCAGCAGCACCGGCACTCTCGGCCTGAACACTGAAGCTTTCTTT. Encoded protein: CASSTGTLGLNTEAFF.

The rearrangement links TRBV11-2 to TRBJ2-3, with D possibly called TRBD1 or TRBD2 (5 bases each). CDR1 and CDR2 from the germline V gene are SGHAT and FQNNGV. V lost 4 bases and J lost 6, with 8 bases in between. This CDR3 spans 12 amino acids. This CDR3 is CASSSGADTQYF. CDR3 in DNA: TGTGCCAGCAGCTCCGGGGCTGATACGCAGTATTTT.

The CDR3, as DNA: TGCAGCGTTGTTTCGGGGGGAAACATTCAGTACTTC. It encodes CSVVSGGNIQYF. The chain combines TRBV29-1 with TRBJ2-4, with 7 bases fitting TRBD2. The CDR3 length is 12 residues. Germline CDR1 and CDR2: SQVTM and ANQGSEA. V was clipped by 4 bases and J by 6 bases; unmatched bases: 3.

The count of this clone is one. The chain joins TRBV7-2 to TRBJ2-1, with D possibly matching TRBD2 (6 bases). The length of the CDR3 is 15 residues. From germline, CDR1 is SGHTA and CDR2 FQGNSA. Trimming took off 5 bases at V and 5 bases at J, with 16 bases between the two ends. The CDR3 sequence is CASSQPLGEDNEQFF. The CDR3 DNA reads TGTGCCAGCAGCCAACCATTGGGGGAGGACAATGAGCAGTTCTTC.

The chain recombines TRBV7-2 with TRBJ1-2, with 8 bases aligning to TRBD1. The CDR3 runs 14 residues. Germline CDR1 reads SGHTA; CDR2 reads FQGNSA. V shed 6 bases, J shed 3 bases, and the junction held 6 bases outside the gene matches. The CDR3, as DNA: TGTGCCAGCAGTTCCCCGGACAGGGACTATGGCTACACCTTC. Translating gives CASSSPDRDYGYTF. Looking up the rest from reference TRBV7-2 and TRBJ1-2 gives the full variable domain: GAGVSQSPSNKVTEKGKDVELRCDPISGHTALYWYRQSLGQGLEFLIYFQGNSAPDKSGLPSDRFSAERTGGSVSTLTIQRTQQEDSAVYLCASSSPDRDYGYTFGSGTRLTVV.

The J gene is TRBJ1-4, the V gene TRBV28, with a tentative D call TRBD1 (5 bases). CDR3 size: 14 residues. Germline CDR1 and CDR2: MDHEN and SYDVKM. V gave up 6 bases and J gave up 7 bases, with 15 bases separating them. For the CDR3, the DNA is TGTGCCAGCAGCTTGGGGGGGTTGGTTGAAAAACTGTTTTTT. Translating it yields CASSLGGLVEKLFF.

CDR3 amino acids: CASGLRTNSPLHF. CDR3 nucleotides: TGTGCCAGCGGCCTGAGGACCAATTCACCCCTCCACTTT. The rearrangement joins TRBV28 to TRBJ1-6; D not resolved. The germline V and J ends were trimmed by 8 bases and 7 bases, with 12 bases remaining between them. Germline V gene lookup returns CDR1 MDHEN and CDR2 SYDVKM. The CDR3 runs to 13 residues. Full variable domain (remainder filled in from reference TRBV28 and TRBJ1-6): DVKVTQSSRYLVKRTGEKVFLECVQDMDHENMFWYRQDPGLGLRLIYFSYDVKMKEKGDIPEGYSVSREKKERFSLILESASTNQTSMYLCASGLRTNSPLHFGNGTRLTVT.

The V gene is TRBV5-4, the J gene TRBJ1-4; the D gene is possibly TRBD1 (5 bases). Trimming shortened V by 2 bases and J by 8 bases, and 13 bases separated the two germline ends. This CDR3 spans 14 amino acids. Germline CDR1 is SGHNT and CDR2 is YYREEE (reference sequence). The CDR3 coding sequence is TGTGCCAGCAGCTTCGGGGGAGGGAGGGAAAAACTGTTTTTT. Encoded protein: CASSFGGGREKLFF.

V usage is TRBV10-1 and J usage is TRBJ2-2; the D gene is possibly TRBD1 (5 bases). CDR3 length: 14 residues. V was shortened by 10 bases and J by 3 bases, with 15 bases between the two germline ends. Germline lookup yields CDR1 WNHNN and CDR2 SYGVQD (reference sequence). CDR3 DNA sequence: TGCGCCACCAAAAGGGGCAGTCACACCGGGGAGCTGTTTTTT. Residues: CATKRGSHTGELFF.

The genes are TRBV2 and TRBJ2-1, with TRBD2 matching 11 bases. V gave up 4 bases and J gave up 12 bases; unmatched junction bases: 11. CDR1 SNHLY and CDR2 FYNNEI come from the germline V gene. The CDR3 covers 15 residues. CDR3 bases: TGTGCCAGCAGTGTGTTGGTAGCGGGAGGGCCGGGGCAGTTCTTC. It translates to CASSVLVAGGPGQFF.